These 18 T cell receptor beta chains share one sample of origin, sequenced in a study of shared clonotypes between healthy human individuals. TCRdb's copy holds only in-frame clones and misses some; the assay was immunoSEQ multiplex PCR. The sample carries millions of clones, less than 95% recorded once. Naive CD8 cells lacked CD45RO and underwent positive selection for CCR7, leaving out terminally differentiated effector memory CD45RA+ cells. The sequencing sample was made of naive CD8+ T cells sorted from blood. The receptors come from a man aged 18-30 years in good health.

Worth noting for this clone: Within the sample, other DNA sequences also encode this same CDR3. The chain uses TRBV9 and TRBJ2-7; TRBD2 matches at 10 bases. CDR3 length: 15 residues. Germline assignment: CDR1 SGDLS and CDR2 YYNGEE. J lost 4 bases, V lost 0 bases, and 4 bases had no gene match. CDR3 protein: CASSVAASGSYEQYF. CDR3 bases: TGTGCCAGCAGCGTAGCCGCTAGCGGGAGTTACGAGCAGTACTTC.

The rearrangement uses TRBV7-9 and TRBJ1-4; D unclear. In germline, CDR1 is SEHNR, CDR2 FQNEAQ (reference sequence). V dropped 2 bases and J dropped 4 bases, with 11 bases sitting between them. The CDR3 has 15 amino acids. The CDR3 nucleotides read TGTGCCAGCAGCTTAAATGGACCGATTAATGAAAAACTGTTTTTT. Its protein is CASSLNGPINEKLFF.

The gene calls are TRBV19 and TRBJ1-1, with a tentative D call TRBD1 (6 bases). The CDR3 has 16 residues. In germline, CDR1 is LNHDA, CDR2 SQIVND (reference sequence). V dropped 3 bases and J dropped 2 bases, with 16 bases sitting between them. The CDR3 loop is CASSITRGGTNTEAFF. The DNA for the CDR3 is TGTGCCAGTAGTATTACAAGGGGGGGAACCAACACTGAAGCTTTCTTT.

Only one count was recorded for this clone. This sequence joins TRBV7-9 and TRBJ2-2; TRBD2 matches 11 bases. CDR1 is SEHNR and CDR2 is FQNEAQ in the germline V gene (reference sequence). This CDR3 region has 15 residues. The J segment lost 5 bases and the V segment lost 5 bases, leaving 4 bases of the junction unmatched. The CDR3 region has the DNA TGTGCCAGCAGCGATCTAGCGGGAGGTACCGGGGAGCTGTTTTTT. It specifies CASSDLAGGTGELFF.

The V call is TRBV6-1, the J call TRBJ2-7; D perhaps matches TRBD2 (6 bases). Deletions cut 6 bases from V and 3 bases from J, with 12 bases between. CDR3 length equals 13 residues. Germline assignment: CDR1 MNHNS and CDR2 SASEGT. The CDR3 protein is CASREGTGYEQYF. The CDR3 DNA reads TGTGCCAGCAGGGAGGGTACGGGCTACGAGCAGTACTTC.

The chain's CDR3 is CASSEPQGSYNEQFF. The CDR3 DNA reads TGTGCCAGCAGTGAACCACAGGGCTCCTACAATGAGCAGTTCTTC. The V gene is TRBV2, the J gene TRBJ2-1; possibly TRBD1 for D (6 bases). There are 15 residues in the CDR3. Deletions cut 2 bases from V and 0 bases from J, with 8 bases between. Looked up from germline, CDR1 is SNHLY and CDR2 is FYNNEI.

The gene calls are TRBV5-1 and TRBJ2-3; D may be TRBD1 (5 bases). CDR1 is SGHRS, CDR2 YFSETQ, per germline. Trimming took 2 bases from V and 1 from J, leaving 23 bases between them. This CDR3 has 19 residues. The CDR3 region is CASSLAEETRVIGTDTQYF. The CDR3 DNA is TGCGCCAGCAGCTTAGCAGAAGAAACCAGGGTTATTGGCACAGATACGCAGTATTTT.

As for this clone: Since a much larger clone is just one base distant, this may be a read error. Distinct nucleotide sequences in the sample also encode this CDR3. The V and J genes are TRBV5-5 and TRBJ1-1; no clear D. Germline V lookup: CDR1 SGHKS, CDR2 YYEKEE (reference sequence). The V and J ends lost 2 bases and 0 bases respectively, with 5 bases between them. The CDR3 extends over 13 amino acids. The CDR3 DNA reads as TGTGCCAGCAGCTTAGGAGTGAACACTGAAGCTTTCTTT. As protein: CASSLGVNTEAFF.

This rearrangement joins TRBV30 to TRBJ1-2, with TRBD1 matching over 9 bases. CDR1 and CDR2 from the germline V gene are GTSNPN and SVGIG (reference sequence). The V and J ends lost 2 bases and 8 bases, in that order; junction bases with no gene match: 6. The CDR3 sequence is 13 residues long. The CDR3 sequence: CAWSLGTGQGYTF. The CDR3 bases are TGTGCCTGGAGTCTGGGGACAGGGCAAGGCTACACCTTC.

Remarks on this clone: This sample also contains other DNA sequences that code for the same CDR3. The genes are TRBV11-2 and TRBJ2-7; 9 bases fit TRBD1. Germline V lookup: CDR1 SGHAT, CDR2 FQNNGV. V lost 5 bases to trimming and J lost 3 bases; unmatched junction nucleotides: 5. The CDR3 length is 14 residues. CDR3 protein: CASSLGTGSYEQYF. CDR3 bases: TGTGCCAGCAGCCTCGGGACAGGGAGCTACGAGCAGTACTTC.

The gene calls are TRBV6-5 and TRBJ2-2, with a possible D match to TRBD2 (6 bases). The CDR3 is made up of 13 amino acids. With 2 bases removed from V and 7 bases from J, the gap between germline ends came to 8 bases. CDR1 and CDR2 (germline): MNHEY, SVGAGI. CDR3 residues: CASSYAGNGELFF. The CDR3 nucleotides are TGTGCCAGCAGTTACGCGGGGAACGGGGAGCTGTTTTTT.

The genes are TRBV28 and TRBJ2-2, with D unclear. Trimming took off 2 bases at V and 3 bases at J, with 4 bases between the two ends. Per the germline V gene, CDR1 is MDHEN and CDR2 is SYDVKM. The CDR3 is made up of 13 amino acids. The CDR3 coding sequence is TGTGCCAGCAGTTTAAGCGACACCGGGGAGCTGTTTTTT. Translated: CASSLSDTGELFF.

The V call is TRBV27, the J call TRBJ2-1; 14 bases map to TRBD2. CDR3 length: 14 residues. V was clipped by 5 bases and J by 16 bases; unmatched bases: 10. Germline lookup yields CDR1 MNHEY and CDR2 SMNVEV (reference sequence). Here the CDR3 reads CASSLTGTSGSSFF. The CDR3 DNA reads TGTGCCAGCAGTCTTACCGGGACTAGCGGGAGTAGTTTCTTC.

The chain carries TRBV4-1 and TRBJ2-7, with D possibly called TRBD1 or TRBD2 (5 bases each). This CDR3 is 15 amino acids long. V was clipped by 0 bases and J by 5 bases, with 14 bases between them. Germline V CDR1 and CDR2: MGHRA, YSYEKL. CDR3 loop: CASSQEGDLRDEQYF. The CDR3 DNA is TGCGCCAGCAGCCAAGAGGGGGACCTTAGGGACGAGCAGTACTTC.

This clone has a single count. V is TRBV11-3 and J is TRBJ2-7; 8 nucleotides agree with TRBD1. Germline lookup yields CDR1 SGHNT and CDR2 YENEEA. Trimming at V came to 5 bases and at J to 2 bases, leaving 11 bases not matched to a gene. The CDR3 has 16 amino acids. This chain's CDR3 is CASSIRGGQATYEQYF. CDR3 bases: TGTGCCAGCAGCATCCGAGGGGGACAGGCAACCTACGAGCAGTACTTC.

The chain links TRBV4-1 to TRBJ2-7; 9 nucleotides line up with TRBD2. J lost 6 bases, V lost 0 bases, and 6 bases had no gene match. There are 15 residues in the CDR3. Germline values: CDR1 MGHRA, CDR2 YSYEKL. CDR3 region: CASSQDSATSGEQYF. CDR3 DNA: TGCGCCAGCAGCCAAGATTCCGCGACTAGCGGCGAGCAGTACTTC.

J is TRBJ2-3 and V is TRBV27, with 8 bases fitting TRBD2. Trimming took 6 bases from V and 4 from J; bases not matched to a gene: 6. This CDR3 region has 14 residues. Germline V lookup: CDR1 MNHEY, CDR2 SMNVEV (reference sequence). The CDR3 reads CASRTTGGADTQYF. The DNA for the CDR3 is TGTGCCAGCAGGACGACGGGAGGGGCAGATACGCAGTATTTT.

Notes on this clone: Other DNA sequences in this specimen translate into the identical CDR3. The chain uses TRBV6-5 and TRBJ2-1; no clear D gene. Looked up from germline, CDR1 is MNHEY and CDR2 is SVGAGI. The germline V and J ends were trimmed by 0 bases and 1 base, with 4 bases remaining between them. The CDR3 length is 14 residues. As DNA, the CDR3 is TGTGCCAGCAGTTACTCGGGGTCCTACAATGAGCAGTTCTTC. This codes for CASSYSGSYNEQFF.